This T cell receptor beta chain emerged from a study of blood T cell repertoires in COVID-19. In the study overall: T cells, B-cell-depleted T cells, or PBMCs supplied cDNA or gDNA.

Germline V lookup: CDR1 SGHNT, CDR2 YENEEA. With 0 bases removed from V and 10 bases from J, the gap between germline ends came to 13 bases. This CDR3 spans 14 amino acids. Methods used by the authors: Researchers report that nucleated cell counts were estimated from reference gene primer amplification. Generated by immunoSEQ multiplex PCR, the TCRdb table keeps only in-frame clones and is missing some. V and J calls and clone size are those listed in that table; D and trimming were worked out from the DNA. The sample comprises hundreds of thousands of clones, over 65% of which are singletons, and 3.3% rests with the top ten.

This sequence joins TRBV11-3 and TRBJ2-1; D might be TRBD1 (5 bases). The sequenced sample was peripheral blood. This clonotype was sampled from a woman older than 75 with acute or convalescent COVID-19. Written as DNA, the CDR3 is TGTGCCAGCAGCTTAGATAGATGGACAACCGAGCAGTTCTTC. This translates into CASSLDRWTTEQFF.